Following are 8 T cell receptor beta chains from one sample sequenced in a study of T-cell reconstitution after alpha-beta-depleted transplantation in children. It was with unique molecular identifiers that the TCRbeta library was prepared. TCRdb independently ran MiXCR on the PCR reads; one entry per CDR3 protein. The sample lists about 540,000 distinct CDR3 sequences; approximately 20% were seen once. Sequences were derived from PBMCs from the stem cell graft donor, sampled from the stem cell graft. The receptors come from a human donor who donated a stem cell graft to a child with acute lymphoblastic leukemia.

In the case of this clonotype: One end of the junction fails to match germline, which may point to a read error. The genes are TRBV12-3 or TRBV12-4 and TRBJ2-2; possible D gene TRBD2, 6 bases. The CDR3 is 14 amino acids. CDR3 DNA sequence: TGTTCCAGCAGGGACTGGGGCCAAACCGGGGAGCTGTTTTTT. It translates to CSSRDWGQTGELFF.

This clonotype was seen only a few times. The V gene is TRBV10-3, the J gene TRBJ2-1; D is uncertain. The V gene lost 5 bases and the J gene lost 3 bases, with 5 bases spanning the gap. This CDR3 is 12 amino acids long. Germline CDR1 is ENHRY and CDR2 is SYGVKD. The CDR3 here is CAISLLYNEQFF. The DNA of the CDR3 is TGTGCCATCAGTCTGCTCTACAATGAGCAGTTCTTC.

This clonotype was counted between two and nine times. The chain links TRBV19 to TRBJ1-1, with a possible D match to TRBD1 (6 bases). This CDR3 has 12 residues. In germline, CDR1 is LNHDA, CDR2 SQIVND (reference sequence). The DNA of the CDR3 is TGTGCAGTGGGGGACACAAACACTGAAGCTTTCTTT. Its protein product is CAVGDTNTEAFF.

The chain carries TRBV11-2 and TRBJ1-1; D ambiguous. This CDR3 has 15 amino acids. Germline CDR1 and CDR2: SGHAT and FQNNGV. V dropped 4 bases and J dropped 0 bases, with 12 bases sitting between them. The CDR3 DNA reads TGTGCCAGCAGCTCCCACGGACGGTTGAACACTGAAGCTTTCTTT. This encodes CASSSHGRLNTEAFF. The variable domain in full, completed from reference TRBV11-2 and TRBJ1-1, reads EAGVAQSPRYKIIEKRQSVAFWCNPISGHATLYWYQQILGQGPKLLIQFQNNGVVDDSQLPKDRFSAERLKGVDSTLKIQPAKLEDSAVYLCASSSHGRLNTEAFFGQGTRLTVV.

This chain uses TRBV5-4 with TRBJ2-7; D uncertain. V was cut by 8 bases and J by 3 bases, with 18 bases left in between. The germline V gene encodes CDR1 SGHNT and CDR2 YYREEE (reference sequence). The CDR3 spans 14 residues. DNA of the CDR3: TGTGCCAGTCGGCCTGGTAACGATAACTACGAGCAGTACTTC. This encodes CASRPGNDNYEQYF.

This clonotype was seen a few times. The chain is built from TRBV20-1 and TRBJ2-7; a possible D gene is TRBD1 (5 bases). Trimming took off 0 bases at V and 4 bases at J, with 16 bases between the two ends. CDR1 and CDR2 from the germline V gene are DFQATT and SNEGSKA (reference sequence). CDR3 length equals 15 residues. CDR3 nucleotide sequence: TGCAGTGCTAGAGAGAGGACAAAGTTCAAATACGAGCAGTACTTC. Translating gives CSARERTKFKYEQYF.

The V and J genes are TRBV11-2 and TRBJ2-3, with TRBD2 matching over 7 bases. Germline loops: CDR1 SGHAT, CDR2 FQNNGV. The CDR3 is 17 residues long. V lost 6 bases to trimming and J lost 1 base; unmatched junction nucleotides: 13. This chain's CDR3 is CASSVEGAGVGTDTQYF. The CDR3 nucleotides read TGTGCCAGCAGTGTAGAGGGCGCGGGAGTTGGCACAGATACGCAGTATTTT. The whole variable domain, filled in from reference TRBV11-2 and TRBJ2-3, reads EAGVAQSPRYKIIEKRQSVAFWCNPISGHATLYWYQQILGQGPKLLIQFQNNGVVDDSQLPKDRFSAERLKGVDSTLKIQPAKLEDSAVYLCASSVEGAGVGTDTQYFGPGTRLTVL.

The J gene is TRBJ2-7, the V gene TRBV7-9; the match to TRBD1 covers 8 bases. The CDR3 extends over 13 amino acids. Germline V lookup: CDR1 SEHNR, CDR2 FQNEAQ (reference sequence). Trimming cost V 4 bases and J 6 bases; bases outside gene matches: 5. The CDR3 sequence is CASSSTTGVEQYF. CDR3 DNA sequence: TGTGCCAGCAGCTCCACGACAGGGGTCGAGCAGTACTTC.